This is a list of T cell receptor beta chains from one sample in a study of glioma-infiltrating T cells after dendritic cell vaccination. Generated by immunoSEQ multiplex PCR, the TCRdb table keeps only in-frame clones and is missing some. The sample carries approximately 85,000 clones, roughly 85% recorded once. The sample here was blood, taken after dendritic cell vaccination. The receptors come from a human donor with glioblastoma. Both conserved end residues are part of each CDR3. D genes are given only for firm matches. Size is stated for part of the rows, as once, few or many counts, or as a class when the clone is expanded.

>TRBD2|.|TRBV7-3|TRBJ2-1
CASSLNRDYPQFF
TGTGCCAGCAGCTTAAACCGGGACTACCCACAGTTCTTC
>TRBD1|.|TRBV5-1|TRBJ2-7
CASSLISGQGAYEQYF
TGCGCCAGCAGCTTGATTTCGGGACAGGGAGCCTACGAGCAGTACTTC
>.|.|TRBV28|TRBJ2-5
CASSLVRDQETQYF
TGTGCCAGCAGTTTAGTCAGGGACCAAGAGACCCAGTACTTC
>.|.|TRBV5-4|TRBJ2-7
CASSLYGTTSSYEQYF
TGTGCCAGCAGCCTATACGGGACAACGAGCTCCTACGAGCAGTACTTC
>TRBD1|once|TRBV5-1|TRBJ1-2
CASSATGTVSEYDGYTF
TGCGCCAGCAGCGCAACCGGGACAGTAAGCGAATATGATGGCTACACCTTC
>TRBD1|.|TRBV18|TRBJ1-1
CASSSLDRDTEAFF
TGTGCCAGCTCATCCCTGGACAGGGACACTGAAGCTTTCTTT
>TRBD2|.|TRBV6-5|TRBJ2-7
CASSYSIQREDGEQYF
TGTGCCAGCAGTTACTCGATCCAGCGGGAGGATGGGGAGCAGTACTTC
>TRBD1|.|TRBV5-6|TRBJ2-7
CASSNRQGAYEQYF
TGTGCCAGCAGCAACCGACAGGGTGCTTACGAGCAGTACTTC
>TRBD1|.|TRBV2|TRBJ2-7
CASRDGGQGAYEQYF
TGTGCCAGCAGAGACGGGGGACAGGGGGCCTACGAGCAGTACTTC
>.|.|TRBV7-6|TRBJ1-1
CASSPTPLGGTEAFF
TGTGCCAGCAGCCCCACCCCCCTAGGGGGCACTGAAGCTTTCTTT
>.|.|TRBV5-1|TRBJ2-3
CASSYGTSTDTQYF
TGCGCCAGCAGCTACGGGACTAGCACAGATACGCAGTATTTT
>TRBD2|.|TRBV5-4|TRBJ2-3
CASSLSSGTDTQYF
TGTGCCAGCAGCTTGAGTAGCGGGACAGATACGCAGTATTTT
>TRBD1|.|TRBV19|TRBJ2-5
CASSTTGVQETQYF
TGTGCCAGTAGTACCACAGGGGTCCAAGAGACCCAGTACTTC
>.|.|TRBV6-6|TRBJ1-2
CASKYSYGYTF
TGTGCCAGTAAATACAGCTATGGCTACACCTTC
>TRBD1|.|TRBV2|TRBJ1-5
CASRAGTGGNQPQHF
TGTGCCAGCAGGGCCGGGACAGGGGGCAATCAGCCCCAGCATTTT
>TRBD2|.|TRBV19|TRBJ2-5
CASSGLGPETQYF
TGTGCCAGTAGCGGACTAGGCCCTGAGACCCAGTACTTC